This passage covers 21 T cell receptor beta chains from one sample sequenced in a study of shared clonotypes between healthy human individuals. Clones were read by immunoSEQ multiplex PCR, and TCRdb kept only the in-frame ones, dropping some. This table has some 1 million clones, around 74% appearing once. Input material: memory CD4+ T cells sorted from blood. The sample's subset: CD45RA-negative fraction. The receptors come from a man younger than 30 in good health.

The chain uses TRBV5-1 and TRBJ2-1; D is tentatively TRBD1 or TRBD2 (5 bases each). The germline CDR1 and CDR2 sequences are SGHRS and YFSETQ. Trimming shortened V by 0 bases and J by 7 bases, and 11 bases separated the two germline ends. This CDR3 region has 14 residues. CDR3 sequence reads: CASSLDGAGNEQFF. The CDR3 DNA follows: TGCGCCAGCAGCTTGGACGGGGCCGGGAATGAGCAGTTCTTC.

CDR3 in amino acids: CSVERQGNDHYGYTF. CDR3 sequence (DNA): TGCAGCGTTGAAAGACAGGGTAATGATCACTATGGCTACACCTTC. The V call is TRBV29-1, the J call TRBJ1-2, with TRBD1 identical over 7 bases. The CDR3 loop spans 15 amino acids. Germline V CDR1 and CDR2: SQVTM, ANQGSEA. With 2 bases clipped from V and 3 bases from J, the junction kept 9 bases outside the gene matches.

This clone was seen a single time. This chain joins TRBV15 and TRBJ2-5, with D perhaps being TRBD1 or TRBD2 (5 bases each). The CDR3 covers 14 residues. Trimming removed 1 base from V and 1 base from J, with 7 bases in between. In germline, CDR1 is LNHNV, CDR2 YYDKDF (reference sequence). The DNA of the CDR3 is TGTGCCACCAGCAGAGCGGGGACCCAAGAGACCCAGTACTTC. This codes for CATSRAGTQETQYF.

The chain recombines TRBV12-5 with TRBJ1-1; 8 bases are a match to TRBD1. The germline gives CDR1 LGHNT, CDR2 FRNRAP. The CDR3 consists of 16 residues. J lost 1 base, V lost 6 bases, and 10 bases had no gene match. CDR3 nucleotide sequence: TGTGCTAGTGGATGGGACTGGACAGGGCCGAACACTGAAGCTTTCTTT. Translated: CASGWDWTGPNTEAFF.

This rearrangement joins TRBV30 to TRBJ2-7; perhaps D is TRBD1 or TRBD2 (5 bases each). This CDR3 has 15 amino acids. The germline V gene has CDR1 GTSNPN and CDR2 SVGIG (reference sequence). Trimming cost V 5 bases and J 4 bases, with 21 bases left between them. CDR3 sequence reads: CAWGPGTSVIYEQYF. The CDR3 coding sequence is TGTGCCTGGGGACCCGGGACCTCGGTTATTTACGAGCAGTACTTC.

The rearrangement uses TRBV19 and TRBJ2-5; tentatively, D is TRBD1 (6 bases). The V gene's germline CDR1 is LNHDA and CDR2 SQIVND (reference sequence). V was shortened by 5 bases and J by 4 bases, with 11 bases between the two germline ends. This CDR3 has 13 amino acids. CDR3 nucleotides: TGTGCCAGTAGTGAACAGGGACGAGAGACCCAGTACTTC. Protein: CASSEQGRETQYF.

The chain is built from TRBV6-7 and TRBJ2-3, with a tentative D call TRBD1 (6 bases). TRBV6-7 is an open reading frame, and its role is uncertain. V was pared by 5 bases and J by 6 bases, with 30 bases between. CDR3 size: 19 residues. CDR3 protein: CASSPRNQVQGTQGDTQYF. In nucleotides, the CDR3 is TGTGCCAGCAGTCCGAGAAATCAAGTGCAGGGGACCCAGGGGGATACGCAGTATTTT.

CDR3 DNA: TGTGCCAGCAGCTTAGAGACAGAAGCTTTCTTT. Amino acids: CASSLETEAFF. The V call is TRBV7-9, the J call TRBJ1-1; D unclear. The CDR3 covers 11 residues. V dropped 1 base and J dropped 8 bases, with 5 bases sitting between them. Germline V lookup: CDR1 SEHNR, CDR2 FQNEAQ (reference sequence).

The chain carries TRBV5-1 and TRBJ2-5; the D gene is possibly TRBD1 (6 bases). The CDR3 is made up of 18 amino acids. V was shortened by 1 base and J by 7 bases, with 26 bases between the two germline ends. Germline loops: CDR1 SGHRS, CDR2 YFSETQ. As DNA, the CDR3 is TGCGCCAGCAGCTTGCCCCCCGGGACGGACAGTACCAAAGCGACCCAGTACTTC. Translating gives CASSLPPGTDSTKATQYF. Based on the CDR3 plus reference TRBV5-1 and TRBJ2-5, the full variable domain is KAGVTQTPRYLIKTRGQQVTLSCSPISGHRSVSWYQQTPGQGLQFLFEYFSETQRNKGNFPGRFSGRQFSNSRSEMNVSTLELGDSALYLCASSLPPGTDSTKATQYFGPGTRLLVL.

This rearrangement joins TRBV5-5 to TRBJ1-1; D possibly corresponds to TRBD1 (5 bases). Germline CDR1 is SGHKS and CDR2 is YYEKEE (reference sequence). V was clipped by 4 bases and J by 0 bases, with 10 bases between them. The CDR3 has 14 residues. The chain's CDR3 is CASSVMTVNTEAFF. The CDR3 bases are TGTGCCAGCAGCGTAATGACAGTGAACACTGAAGCTTTCTTT.

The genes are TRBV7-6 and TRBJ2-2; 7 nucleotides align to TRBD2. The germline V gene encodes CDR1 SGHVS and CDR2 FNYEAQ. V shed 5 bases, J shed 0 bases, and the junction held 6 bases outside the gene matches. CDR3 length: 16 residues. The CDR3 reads CASSPWAGANTGELFF. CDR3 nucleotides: TGTGCCAGCAGCCCGTGGGCGGGGGCGAACACCGGGGAGCTGTTTTTT.

This chain's CDR3 is CASGTRLAGAPETQYF. DNA of the CDR3: TGTGCTAGTGGTACACGACTAGCGGGAGCTCCAGAGACCCAGTACTTC. V gene TRBV12-5 combines with J gene TRBJ2-5; 12 bases align to TRBD2. In germline, CDR1 is LGHNT, CDR2 FRNRAP. The CDR3 sequence is 16 residues long. The ends lost 5 bases at V and 4 bases at J; junction bases unmatched: 8.

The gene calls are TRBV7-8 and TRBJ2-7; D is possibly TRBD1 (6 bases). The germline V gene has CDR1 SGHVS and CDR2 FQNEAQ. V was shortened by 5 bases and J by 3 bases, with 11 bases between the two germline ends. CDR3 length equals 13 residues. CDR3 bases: TGTGCCAGCAGCCCCAGAGGGGGCTACGAGCAGTACTTC. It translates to CASSPRGGYEQYF.

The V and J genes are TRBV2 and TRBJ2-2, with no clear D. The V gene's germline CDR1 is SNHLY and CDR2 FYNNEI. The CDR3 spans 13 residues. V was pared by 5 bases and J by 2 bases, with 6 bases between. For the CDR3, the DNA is TGTGCCAGCAGTATTCTTAACACCGGGGAGCTGTTTTTT. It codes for CASSILNTGELFF.

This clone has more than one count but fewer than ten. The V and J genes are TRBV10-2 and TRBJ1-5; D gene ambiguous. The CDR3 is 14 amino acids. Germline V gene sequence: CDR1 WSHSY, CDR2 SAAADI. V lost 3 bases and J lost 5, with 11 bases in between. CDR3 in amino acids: CASSETGTHQPQHF. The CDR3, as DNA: TGCGCCAGCAGTGAAACGGGAACACATCAGCCCCAGCATTTT.

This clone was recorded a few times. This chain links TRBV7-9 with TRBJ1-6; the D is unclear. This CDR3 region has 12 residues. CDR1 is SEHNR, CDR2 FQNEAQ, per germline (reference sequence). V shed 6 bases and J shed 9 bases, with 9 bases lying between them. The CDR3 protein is CASRAPGSPLHF. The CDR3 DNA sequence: TGTGCCAGCAGGGCCCCTGGTTCACCCCTCCACTTT.

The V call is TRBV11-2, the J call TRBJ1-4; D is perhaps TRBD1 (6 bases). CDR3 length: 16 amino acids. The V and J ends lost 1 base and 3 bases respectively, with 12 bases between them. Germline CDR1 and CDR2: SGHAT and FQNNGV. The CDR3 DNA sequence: TGTGCCAGCAGCTTAGGCGGGGGCATTGCTAATGAAAAACTGTTTTTT. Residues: CASSLGGGIANEKLFF.

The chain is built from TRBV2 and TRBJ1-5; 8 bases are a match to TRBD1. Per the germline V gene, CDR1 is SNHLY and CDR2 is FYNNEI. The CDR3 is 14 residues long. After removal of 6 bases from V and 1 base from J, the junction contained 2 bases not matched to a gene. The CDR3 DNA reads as TGTGCCAGCAGACAGGGGGGCAGCAATCAGCCCCAGCATTTT. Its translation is CASRQGGSNQPQHF. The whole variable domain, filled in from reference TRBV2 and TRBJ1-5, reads EPEVTQTPSHQVTQMGQEVILRCVPISNHLYFYWYRQILGQKVEFLVSFYNNEISEKSEIFDDQFSVERPDGSNFTLKIRSTKLEDSAMYFCASRQGGSNQPQHFGDGTRLSIL.

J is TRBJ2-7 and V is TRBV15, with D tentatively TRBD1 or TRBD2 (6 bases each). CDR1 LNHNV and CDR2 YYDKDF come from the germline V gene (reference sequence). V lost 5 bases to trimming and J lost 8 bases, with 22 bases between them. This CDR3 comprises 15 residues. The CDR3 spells CATSARGATGGQQYF. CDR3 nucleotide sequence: TGTGCCACCAGCGCCCGCGGGGCGACAGGCGGGCAGCAGTACTTC.

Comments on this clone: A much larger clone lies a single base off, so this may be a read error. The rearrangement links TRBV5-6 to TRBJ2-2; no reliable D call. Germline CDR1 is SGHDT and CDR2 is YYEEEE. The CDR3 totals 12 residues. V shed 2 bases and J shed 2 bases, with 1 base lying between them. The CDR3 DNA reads TGTGCCAGCAGCTTTAACACCGGGGAGCTGTTTTTT. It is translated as CASSFNTGELFF.

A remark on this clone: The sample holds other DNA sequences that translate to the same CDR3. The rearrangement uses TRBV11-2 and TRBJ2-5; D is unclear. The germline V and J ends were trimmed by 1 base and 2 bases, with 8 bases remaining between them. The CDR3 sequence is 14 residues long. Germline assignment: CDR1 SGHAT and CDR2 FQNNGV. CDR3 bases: TGTGCCAGCAGCTTAGGGTCGGGTCAAGAGACCCAGTACTTC. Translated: CASSLGSGQETQYF.